A single sample is the source of the 18 T cell receptor beta chains below, sequenced in a study of cytomegalovirus exposure and HLA in healthy donors. The study ran its PCR with 60 Vbeta and 13 Jbeta primers. TCRdb keeps only in-frame clones here, not all; method: immunoSEQ multiplex PCR. The sample records roughly 120,000 clones, 73% being singletons. The sequenced material came from PBMCs. The source is a middle-aged woman in good health and CMV-seronegative.

V is TRBV9 and J is TRBJ2-3; 11 bases align to TRBD1. The CDR3 has 17 amino acids. V dropped 3 bases and J dropped 0; count of bases not matched to a gene: 6. Per the germline V gene, CDR1 is SGDLS and CDR2 is YYNGEE. The CDR3 reads CASSAGTGGSSTDTQYF. In DNA form, the CDR3 reads TGTGCCAGCAGCGCAGGGACAGGGGGATCTAGCACAGATACGCAGTATTTT.

Many counts were recorded for this clone. The CDR3 loop is CASSPMDRGVYEQYF. In nucleotides, the CDR3 is TGTGCCAGCAGCCCGATGGACAGGGGGGTCTACGAGCAGTACTTC. This chain connects TRBV7-9 to TRBJ2-7, with TRBD1 matching over 10 bases. Germline V gene data show CDR1 as SEHNR and CDR2 as FQNEAQ (reference sequence). V lost 5 bases, J lost 3 bases, and 7 bases stayed unmatched. The CDR3 totals 15 residues.

V usage is TRBV5-4 and J usage is TRBJ2-5; TRBD1 matches at 8 bases. The CDR3 spans 14 residues. J lost 5 bases, V lost 5 bases, and 8 bases had no gene match. In germline, CDR1 is SGHNT, CDR2 YYREEE (reference sequence). CDR3 coding DNA: TGTGCCAGCAGTAGCGACAGGGGAAGGGAGACCCAGTACTTC. Its protein is CASSSDRGRETQYF.

The chain links TRBV5-4 to TRBJ2-1, with TRBD2 identical over 9 bases. Trimming took 1 base from V and 6 from J; bases not matched to a gene: 5. The CDR3 totals 15 residues. The V gene's germline CDR1 is SGHNT and CDR2 YYREEE (reference sequence). The CDR3 DNA reads as TGTGCCAGCAGCTTGCGGACTAGCGTCCCCAATGAGCAGTTCTTC. The encoded protein is CASSLRTSVPNEQFF.

The V gene is TRBV14, the J gene TRBJ1-6; D gene uncertain. This CDR3 spans 15 amino acids. Germline V gene data show CDR1 as SGHDN and CDR2 as FVKESK. The germline V and J ends were trimmed by 4 bases and 3 bases, with 10 bases remaining between them. CDR3 protein: CASSPRDFYNSPLHF. CDR3 nucleotides: TGTGCCAGCAGCCCGAGAGACTTCTATAATTCACCCCTCCACTTT. Full variable domain (outside the CDR3, taken from reference TRBV14 and TRBJ1-6): EAGVTQFPSHSVIEKGQTVTLRCDPISGHDNLYWYRRVMGKEIKFLLHFVKESKQDESGMPNNRFLAERTGGTYSTLKVQPAELEDSGVYFCASSPRDFYNSPLHFGNGTRLTVT.

The J gene is TRBJ2-1, the V gene TRBV7-8; the match to TRBD2 covers 7 bases. This CDR3 region has 15 residues. Germline V lookup: CDR1 SGHVS, CDR2 FQNEAQ. Trimming removed 4 bases from V and 5 bases from J; junction bases left unmatched: 8. The CDR3 DNA follows: TGTGCCAGCAGCTGGACCGGGACTACTAACAATGAGCAGTTCTTC. It specifies CASSWTGTTNNEQFF.

This clone showed up just once. The rearrangement uses TRBV13 and TRBJ2-3, with 10 bases that match TRBD1. In germline, CDR1 is PRHDT, CDR2 FYEKMQ (reference sequence). The J segment lost 2 bases and the V segment lost 3 bases, leaving 2 bases of the junction unmatched. This CDR3 contains 15 residues. The CDR3 nucleotides read TGTGCCAGCAGCTTGAGACAGGGGGCCACAGATACGCAGTATTTT. It encodes CASSLRQGATDTQYF.

About this clone: The junction differs from germline at one of its ends, possibly a read error. The CDR3 loop reads CATSRDRGNGITPYGQYF. The DNA for the CDR3 is TGTGCCACCAGCAGAGACAGGGGAAACGGGATAACTCCCTACGGGCAGTACTTC. The chain recombines TRBV15 with TRBJ2-7, with D possibly TRBD1 on 6 matching bases. The CDR3 sequence is 18 residues long. CDR1 is LNHNV and CDR2 is YYDKDF in the germline V gene (reference sequence).

This clone has more than one count but fewer than ten. This chain uses TRBV13 with TRBJ2-1; 9 bases align to TRBD1. CDR1 and CDR2 from the germline V gene are PRHDT and FYEKMQ (reference sequence). Trimming at V came to 5 bases and at J to 4 bases, leaving 9 bases not matched to a gene. There are 16 residues in the CDR3. CDR3 DNA sequence: TGTGCCAGCAGCCCCCCAAGGACAGGGGTTTACAATGAGCAGTTCTTC. It is translated as CASSPPRTGVYNEQFF. Supplemented by reference TRBV13 and TRBJ2-1, the full variable domain reads AAGVIQSPRHLIKEKRETATLKCYPIPRHDTVYWYQQGPGQDPQFLISFYEKMQSDKGSIPDRFSAQQFSDYHSELNMSSLELGDSALYFCASSPPRTGVYNEQFFGPGTRLTVL.

V and J are TRBV6-5 and TRBJ1-1; no clear D gene. The CDR3 has 13 amino acids. Trimming took off 5 bases at V and 3 bases at J, with 10 bases between the two ends. Germline-derived CDR1 and CDR2 are MNHEY and SVGAGI. For the CDR3, the DNA is TGTGCCAGCAGTCAGGACTGGTACACTGAAGCTTTCTTT. Its translation is CASSQDWYTEAFF.

The CDR3 is CASSPSRGSGRVPTNTQYF. The CDR3 region has the DNA TGTGCCAGCAGCCCTAGTCGAGGTAGCGGGAGGGTGCCCACGAATACGCAGTATTTT. V gene TRBV7-6 combines with J gene TRBJ2-3; the match to TRBD2 covers 11 bases. Per germline, CDR1 SGHVS and CDR2 FNYEAQ. The CDR3 runs to 19 residues. The J segment lost 7 bases and the V segment lost 5 bases, leaving 20 bases of the junction unmatched.

To note about this clone: The sample has other DNA sequences that encode this CDR3 too. The chain employs TRBV19 and TRBJ1-2; maybe TRBD1 (6 bases). V lost 6 bases, J lost 2 bases, and 10 bases lay in between. CDR1 is LNHDA and CDR2 is SQIVND in the germline V gene (reference sequence). The CDR3 length is 13 residues. CDR3 nucleotide sequence: TGTGCCAGTAGCCCCGGGACAAACTATGGCTACACCTTC. Its protein product is CASSPGTNYGYTF.

This rearrangement joins TRBV11-2 to TRBJ2-4; TRBD2 agrees at 7 bases. The CDR3 extends over 13 amino acids. V shed 8 bases, J shed 9 bases, and the junction held 10 bases outside the gene matches. Germline CDR1 and CDR2: SGHAT and FQNNGV. CDR3 sequence reads: CASGGELAGIQYF. The DNA of the CDR3 is TGTGCCAGCGGGGGGGAGCTAGCCGGCATTCAGTACTTC.

The CDR3 DNA reads TGTGCCATCAGTGTATCGCCGGGACAGAGAAACTATGGCTACACCTTC. It translates to CAISVSPGQRNYGYTF. The rearrangement joins TRBV10-3 to TRBJ1-2, with 7 bases that match TRBD1. Germline V gene sequence: CDR1 ENHRY, CDR2 SYGVKD. V shed 4 bases and J 2 bases; nucleotides not matched to a gene: 10. The CDR3 covers 16 residues.

This sequence joins TRBV28 and TRBJ1-2; 10 nucleotides match TRBD1. After removal of 6 bases from V and 4 bases from J, the junction contained 8 bases not matched to a gene. CDR1 MDHEN and CDR2 SYDVKM come from the germline V gene. This CDR3 is built from 15 residues. CDR3 protein: CASRPGTGAFYGYTF. The CDR3 nucleotides read TGTGCCAGCAGGCCCGGGACAGGGGCCTTCTATGGCTACACCTTC.

As for this clone: Because the CDR3 is missing its conserved closing phenylalanine or tryptophan, this is likely a read error. It is unclear where the CDR3 begins or ends on the DNA, so no DNA is shown, and the CDR3 is as TCRdb lists it. The V call is TRBV4-1, the J call TRBJ1-2. The CDR3 is 12 amino acids long, termini counted. Germline assignment: CDR1 MGHRA and CDR2 YSYEKL. The CDR3 here is CASSQEDGGEEI.

This clone was observed a handful of times. The chain joins TRBV9 to TRBJ1-2; 10 bases are shared with TRBD1. With 0 bases clipped from V and 7 bases from J, the junction kept 9 bases outside the gene matches. The germline CDR1 and CDR2 sequences are SGDLS and YYNGEE. This CDR3 region has 16 residues. Here the CDR3 reads CASSVATGQGNSGYTF. The CDR3 region has the DNA TGTGCCAGCAGCGTAGCTACGGGACAGGGGAACAGTGGCTACACCTTC.

The gene calls are TRBV4-2 and TRBJ2-1, with TRBD2 as a possible D gene (7 bases). The germline CDR1 and CDR2 sequences are LGHNA and YNFKEQ. Trimming stripped 2 bases from V and 7 bases from J, with 21 bases between. The CDR3 is 17 residues long. The CDR3 region is CASSQNGGGGGWNEQFF. CDR3 nucleotides: TGTGCCAGCAGCCAAAACGGTGGGGGCGGGGGTTGGAATGAGCAGTTCTTC.